This is a list of T cell receptor beta chains from one sample in a study of blood T cell repertoires in COVID-19. Data came from immunoSEQ multiplex PCR; TCRdb stores just in-frame clones and leaves some out. Counted here are about 230,000 clones, over 80% occurring once; the ten biggest clones make up about 27%. Sequences were obtained from peripheral blood. The receptors here all came from a man in his forties with acute or convalescent COVID-19. CDR3s include the opening cysteine and the closing phenylalanine or tryptophan.

J gene: TRBJ2-7; V gene: TRBV7-2; CDR3 protein: CASSPGLAGYKYF
J gene: TRBJ2-6; V gene: TRBV9; CDR3 protein: CASTIPGANVLTF
J gene: TRBJ1-1; V gene: TRBV29-1; CDR3 protein: CSVEYGVPPGSAEAFF
J gene: TRBJ1-4; V gene: TRBV2; CDR3 protein: CASLGASSPNEKLFF
J gene: TRBJ1-2; V gene: TRBV19; CDR3 protein: CASSIGGPNYGYTF
J gene: TRBJ2-5; V gene: TRBV18; CDR3 protein: CASSPPGTPETQYF
J gene: TRBJ2-1; V gene: TRBV27; CDR3 protein: CASSLAGPMYNEQFF
J gene: TRBJ2-1; V gene: TRBV6-2/TRBV6-3; CDR3 protein: CASSTLARSSYNEQFF
J gene: TRBJ1-2; V gene: TRBV6-1; CDR3 protein: CASSELDRGANYGYTF
J gene: TRBJ2-7; V gene: TRBV11-2; CDR3 protein: CASSLRTGHSYEQYF
J gene: TRBJ2-7; V gene: TRBV9; CDR3 protein: CASSAGGGLEQYF
J gene: TRBJ1-5; V gene: TRBV15; CDR3 protein: CATSRDRQGIQPQHF
J gene: TRBJ1-2; V gene: TRBV18; CDR3 protein: CASAGGNYGYTF
J gene: TRBJ1-2; V gene: TRBV4-2; CDR3 protein: CASSQDRGGSKPYGYTF
J gene: TRBJ1-2; V gene: TRBV6-6; CDR3 protein: CASRTPGSRGYTF